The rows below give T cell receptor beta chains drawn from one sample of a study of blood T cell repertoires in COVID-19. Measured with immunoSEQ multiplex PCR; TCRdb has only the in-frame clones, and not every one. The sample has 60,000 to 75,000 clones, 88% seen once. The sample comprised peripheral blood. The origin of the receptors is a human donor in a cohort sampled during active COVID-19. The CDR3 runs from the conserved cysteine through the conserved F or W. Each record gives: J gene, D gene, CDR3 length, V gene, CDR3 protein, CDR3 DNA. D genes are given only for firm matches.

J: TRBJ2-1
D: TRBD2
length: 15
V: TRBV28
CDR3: CASSFETSGSNEQFF
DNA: TGTGCCAGCAGTTTCGAAACTAGCGGGAGTAATGAGCAGTTCTTC

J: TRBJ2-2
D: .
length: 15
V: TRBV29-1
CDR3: CSVEGGLDPTGELFF
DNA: TGCAGCGTTGAAGGAGGGCTGGACCCGACCGGGGAGCTGTTTTTT

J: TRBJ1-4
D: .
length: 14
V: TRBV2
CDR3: CASCWPATNEKLFF
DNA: TGTGCCTCCTGTTGGCCTGCAACTAATGAAAAACTGTTTTTT

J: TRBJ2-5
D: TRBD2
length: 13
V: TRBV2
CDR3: CAISGRLGETQYF
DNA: TGTGCCATTAGCGGGAGACTGGGAGAGACCCAGTACTTC

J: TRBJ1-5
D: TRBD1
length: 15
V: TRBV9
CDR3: CASSVGQGSNQPQHF
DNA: TGTGCCAGCAGCGTAGGACAGGGTAGCAATCAGCCCCAGCATTTT

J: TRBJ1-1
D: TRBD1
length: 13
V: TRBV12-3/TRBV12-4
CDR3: CASSLQGDTEAFF
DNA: TGTGCCAGCAGTTTACAGGGGGACACTGAAGCTTTCTTT

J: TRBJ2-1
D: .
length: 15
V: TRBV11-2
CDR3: CASSSQGPEYNEQFF
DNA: TGTGCCAGCAGCTCTCAGGGGCCCGAATACAATGAGCAGTTCTTC

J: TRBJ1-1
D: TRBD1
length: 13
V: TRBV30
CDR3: CAGDRGLVTEAFF
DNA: TGTGCCGGGGACAGGGGCTTGGTCACTGAAGCTTTCTTT

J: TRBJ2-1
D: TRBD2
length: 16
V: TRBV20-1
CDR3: CSASGGGGRSGDEQFF
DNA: TGCAGTGCTAGTGGGGGGGGCGGGAGGAGTGGCGATGAGCAGTTCTTC

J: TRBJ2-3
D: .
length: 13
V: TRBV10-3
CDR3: CAIKPSGTDTQYF
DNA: TGTGCCATCAAGCCGTCAGGGACAGATACGCAGTATTTT

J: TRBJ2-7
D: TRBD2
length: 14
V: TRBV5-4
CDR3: CASSTAGVTYEQYF
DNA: TGTGCCAGCAGCACAGCGGGAGTTACGTACGAGCAGTACTTC

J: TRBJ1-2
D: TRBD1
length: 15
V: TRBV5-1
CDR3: CASSLTGGLYYGYTF
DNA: TGCGCCAGCAGCTTGACAGGGGGCCTCTACTATGGCTACACCTTC

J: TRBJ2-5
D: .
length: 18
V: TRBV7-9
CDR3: CASSSTSFTGGWQETQYF
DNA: TGTGCCAGCAGCTCCACCTCCTTTACCGGAGGGTGGCAAGAGACCCAGTACTTC

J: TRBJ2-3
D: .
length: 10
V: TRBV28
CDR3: CASSSGTQYF
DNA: TGTGCCAGCAGTTCCGGTACGCAGTATTTT

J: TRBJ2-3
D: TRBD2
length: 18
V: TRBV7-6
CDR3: CASSLGLAGVREGDTQYF
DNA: TGTGCCAGCAGCTTAGGGCTAGCGGGAGTAAGAGAGGGAGATACGCAGTATTTT